This T cell receptor (beta chain) was sequenced during a study of T cells in Graves' hyperthyroidism and ophthalmopathy. Study findings and constraints: Most expanded thyroid clonotypes above 0.001 also appeared in blood.

TCR beta CDR3 regions were amplified from RNA transcripts. The HTBI primer set was used in a first-round RT-PCR of the TCR CDR3. TCRdb independently ran MiXCR on the multiplex PCR reads; one entry per CDR3 protein. The sample carries around 350,000 distinct CDR3 sequences, about a sixth recorded once. Aged 18 to 65, the patients had hyperthyroidism that was newly diagnosed and had lasted under 2 months. Not enrolled were patients with uncontrolled infection, other autoimmune disease, pregnancy or lactation. Diagnosis relied on clinical symptoms, serum thyroxine and TRAb, thyroid ultrasound and orbital computed tomography. The junction had 9 bases not matched to a gene; V was cut back by 5 bases and J by 7 bases. Germline V gives CDR1 SEHNR, CDR2 FQNEAQ (reference sequence). This CDR3 is built from 15 residues. In the case of this clonotype: Antigen specificity is unknown.

The V and J genes are TRBV7-9 and TRBJ2-7, with 12 bases matching TRBD2. Sequencing was performed on blood. This sequence was found in a woman aged 25 to 39 with Graves' hyperthyroidism that later progressed to Graves' ophthalmopathy. CDR3 nucleotides: TGTGCCAGCAGCCATTCTAGCGGGAGGGGTTGGGAGCAGTACTTC. Amino acids: CASSHSSGRGWEQYF.